Reported below is one T cell receptor beta chain. Its antigen is not identified. This sample is drawn from a study of shared clonotypes between healthy human individuals. Looking at the study overall: Each donor contributed plates that comprised three CD4 naive, three CD4 memory, two CD8 naive and one CD8 memory. Points from the study as a whole: Lower generation probabilities were found for non-shared clonotypes than for those shared by all four donors. The sampled material consisted only of blood, and tissue repertoires are likely to differ.

In the naive CD8 group, cells lacked CD45RO and were positively selected for CCR7, so terminally differentiated effector memory CD45RA+ cells were left out. The assay was immunoSEQ multiplex PCR, and TCRdb's table has in-frame clones only and misses some. The data hold roughly 2,000,000 clones, with roughly 94% observed a single time. The clonotype comes from a man aged 18 to 30 in good health. The sequenced sample was naive CD8+ T cells sorted from blood.

The CDR3 coding sequence is TGTGCCAGCAGCTCTAAACTGGGACAGCCCCTCTACGAGCAGTACTTC. Protein sequence: CASSSKLGQPLYEQYF. The genes are TRBV13 and TRBJ2-7, with 7 positions matching TRBD1. V dropped 4 bases and J dropped 3; count of bases not matched to a gene: 12. In germline, CDR1 is PRHDT, CDR2 FYEKMQ (reference sequence). CDR3 size: 16 residues.